This T cell receptor (beta chain) was recorded in a study of blood T cell repertoires in COVID-19. Study information: Spain, Italy and the United States supplied samples that represented acute and convalescent COVID-19. Sources were T cells, B-cell-depleted T cells, or PBMCs; the material itself was cDNA or gDNA.

This CDR3 region has 13 residues. V lost 3 bases, J lost 2 bases, and 7 bases lay in between. Libraries were prepared by immunoSEQ multiplex PCR; TCRdb keeps only in-frame clonotypes and omits some of them. This table has about 180,000 clones, roughly 84% appearing once. The clonotype was recovered from a woman aged 80 or older with acute or convalescent COVID-19. What was sequenced was peripheral blood. The chain joins TRBV12-3 or TRBV12-4 to TRBJ1-2, with no clear D. CDR3 sequence: CASSLRPNYGYTF. Here the CDR3 DNA reads TGTGCCAGCAGTTTGAGGCCAAACTATGGCTACACCTTC.